This T cell receptor beta chain was identified during a study of cytomegalovirus exposure and HLA in healthy donors. Study-level points and caveats: TCR beta V segments were, for the most part, productive about 87% or about 30% of the time in an earlier analysis.

Trimming shortened V by 1 base and J by 2 bases, and 15 bases separated the two germline ends. Looked up from germline, CDR1 is SGHDN and CDR2 is FVKESK. The CDR3 sequence is 16 residues long. Concerning this clone itself: Its target is not known.

PCR used 60 Vbeta primers and 13 Jbeta primers. The table came from immunoSEQ multiplex PCR; TCRdb's copy has only in-frame clones and leaves some out. Seen here are approximately 150,000 clones, almost 75% observed once, and the top ten hold 5.4%. The TCR comes from a woman aged 18-29 years in good health and CMV-seropositive. The chain links TRBV14 to TRBJ2-7, with D tentatively TRBD1 (6 bases). Specimen: PBMCs. CDR3 protein: CASSQVLGTQTYEQYF. The CDR3 nucleotides are TGTGCCAGCAGCCAAGTATTAGGGACACAAACCTACGAGCAGTACTTC.